What follows are 13 T cell receptor beta chains derived from one specimen sequenced in a study of Graves' ophthalmopathy and Graves' hyperthyroidism. RNA transcripts yielded amplified TCR beta CDR3 regions. First-round RT-PCR with HTBI primers preceded a second-round multiplex PCR. TCRdb re-called the multiplex PCR reads through MiXCR, storing one row per CDR3 protein. The sample has 35,000 to 45,000 distinct CDR3 sequences, approximately 55% seen once. Sequences were obtained from peripheral blood. The receptors were gathered from an adult woman with stable Graves' hyperthyroidism.

This clonotype was detected ten times or more. The rearrangement links TRBV10-3 to TRBJ1-5; D is undetermined. The V gene's germline CDR1 is ENHRY and CDR2 SYGVKD. Trimming cost V 4 bases and J 4 bases, with 8 bases left between them. This CDR3 comprises 13 residues. CDR3 sequence reads: CAISGGRNQPQHF. The CDR3 DNA sequence: TGTGCCATCAGTGGAGGAAGGAATCAGCCCCAGCATTTT.

The chain uses TRBV20-1 and TRBJ2-7, with 12 nucleotides matching TRBD2. From germline, CDR1 is DFQATT and CDR2 SNEGSKA (reference sequence). The CDR3 is made up of 17 amino acids. After removal of 6 bases from V and 3 bases from J, the junction contained 15 bases not matched to a gene. In DNA, the CDR3 is TGCAGTGCCAGGATGACTAGCGGGAGTGCACGATTCTACGAGCAGTACTTC. Amino acid sequence: CSARMTSGSARFYEQYF.

This chain connects TRBV10-3 to TRBJ1-6; D remains unclear. Germline assignment: CDR1 ENHRY and CDR2 SYGVKD. The CDR3 covers 15 residues. Trimming removed 2 bases at V and 7 bases at J, with 12 bases between. CDR3 loop: CAISEEPGVNSPLHF. In DNA, the CDR3 is TGTGCCATCAGTGAGGAACCGGGAGTCAATTCACCCCTCCACTTT.

On this clonotype itself: The junction shows a germline mismatch at one end, possibly a read error. The chain carries TRBV10-3 and TRBJ2-5; TRBD2 aligns across 8 bases. This CDR3 region has 13 residues. Germline CDR1 is ENHRY and CDR2 is SYGVKD. The CDR3 loop reads CAISPSGQETRYF. CDR3 in DNA: TGTGCCATCAGTCCTAGCGGGCAAGAGACCCGGTACTTC.

V usage is TRBV27 and J usage is TRBJ2-1; the D is unclear. CDR1 is MNHEY and CDR2 is SMNVEV in the germline V gene (reference sequence). Trimming pared 2 bases from V and 5 bases from J, leaving 16 bases between. The CDR3 totals 16 residues. CDR3 residues: CASSLERGIGNNEQFF. CDR3 DNA sequence: TGTGCCAGCAGTTTAGAAAGAGGAATAGGTAACAATGAGCAGTTCTTC.

The chain couples TRBV9 to TRBJ2-7; 7 nucleotides line up with TRBD2. Germline V lookup: CDR1 SGDLS, CDR2 YYNGEE. This CDR3 spans 15 amino acids. V trimming: 2 bases; J trimming: 5 bases; junction bases outside the gene matches: 10. The CDR3 protein is CASSVGVAGVDEQYF. In nucleotides, the CDR3 is TGTGCCAGCAGCGTCGGGGTGGCGGGAGTGGACGAGCAGTACTTC. Variable domain in full (rest from reference TRBV9 and TRBJ2-7): DSGVTQTPKHLITATGQRVTLRCSPRSGDLSVYWYQQSLDQGLQFLIQYYNGEERAKGNILERFSAQQFPDLHSELNLSSLELGDSALYFCASSVGVAGVDEQYFGPGTRLTVT.

This clonotype counts as medium-sized. This chain joins TRBV29-1 and TRBJ2-7; D uncertain. The CDR3 covers 12 residues. V gave up 4 bases and J gave up 4 bases, with 11 bases separating them. CDR1 is SQVTM, CDR2 ANQGSEA, per germline. CDR3 loop: CSVVVGGYEQYF. Here the CDR3 DNA reads TGCAGCGTTGTGGTTGGTGGTTACGAGCAGTACTTC.

This clonotype was recorded many times. This rearrangement joins TRBV29-1 to TRBJ1-1, with 7 bases lining up with TRBD1. Germline V CDR1 and CDR2: SQVTM, ANQGSEA. After removal of 6 bases from V and 0 bases from J, the junction contained 1 base not matched to a gene. The CDR3 contains 12 residues. CDR3 loop: CSVGQLNTEAFF. CDR3 bases: TGCAGCGTGGGACAGCTGAACACTGAAGCTTTCTTT.

The genes are TRBV29-1 and TRBJ2-2; no definite D call. Germline assignment: CDR1 SQVTM and CDR2 ANQGSEA. The CDR3 has 14 amino acids. Between the trimmed V and J ends, which lost 7 bases and 2 bases, there was a span of 14 bases. The CDR3 bases are TGCAGCGCCCGGACCTATGCTAACACCGGGGAGCTGTTTTTT. It specifies CSARTYANTGELFF.

In its sample, this clonotype was seen a few times. The chain couples TRBV7-2 to TRBJ2-5, with TRBD2 identical over 7 bases. Germline CDR1 is SGHTA and CDR2 is FQGNSA. CDR3 length: 15 residues. V was pared by 3 bases and J by 4 bases, with 8 bases of the junction left unmatched. The CDR3 coding sequence is TGTGCCAGCAGCTTTGCAGCGGGGCTTCGAGAGACCCAGTACTTC. This encodes CASSFAAGLRETQYF.

This clonotype was seen many times. The chain links TRBV10-1 to TRBJ2-7; 8 bases line up with TRBD2. V dropped 2 bases and J dropped 1; count of bases not matched to a gene: 4. Germline V gene lookup returns CDR1 WNHNN and CDR2 SYGVQD (reference sequence). The CDR3 sequence is 15 residues long. CDR3 loop: CASSEEGGGSYEQYF. CDR3 coding DNA: TGCGCCAGCAGTGAGGAGGGCGGGGGGTCCTACGAGCAGTACTTC.

The CDR3 DNA is TGTGCCACCAGCAGAGATTATGGGGATCAGCCCCAGCATTTT. It encodes CATSRDYGDQPQHF. The genes are TRBV15 and TRBJ1-5; D unresolved. V was trimmed by 0 bases and J by 5 bases, leaving 8 bases between them. Germline lookup yields CDR1 LNHNV and CDR2 YYDKDF (reference sequence). The CDR3 has 14 residues. The whole variable domain, remainder taken from reference TRBV15 and TRBJ1-5, is DAMVIQNPRYQVTQFGKPVTLSCSQTLNHNVMYWYQQKSSQAPKLLFHYYDKDFNNEADTPDNFQSRRPNTSFCFLDIRSPGLGDTAMYLCATSRDYGDQPQHFGDGTRLSIL.

This clonotype has a count of ten or more. This chain joins TRBV20-1 and TRBJ2-5; the D gene could be TRBD1 or TRBD2 (5 bases each). Germline CDR1 and CDR2: DFQATT and SNEGSKA (reference sequence). Between the trimmed V and J ends, which lost 6 bases and 4 bases, there was a span of 12 bases. This CDR3 is 12 amino acids long. The CDR3 DNA is TGCAGTGCCCAACACGGGGCAGAGACCCAGTACTTC. It yields the protein CSAQHGAETQYF.